This is a list of T cell receptor beta chains from one sample in a study of blood T cell repertoires in COVID-19. This table comes from immunoSEQ multiplex PCR, and its TCRdb copy is limited to in-frame clones, with some not included. The table has about 150,000 clones, about nine tenths seen once. Sequencing was carried out using peripheral blood. The receptors derive from an older man with acute or convalescent COVID-19. The CDR3 runs from the conserved cysteine through the conserved F or W. D genes are given only for firm matches. The size entry is marked missing in some rows and otherwise reads once, few, many or a size class.

V gene	D gene	clone size	J gene	CDR3 DNA	CDR3 protein
TRBV24-1	-	-	TRBJ2-7	TGTGCCACCTCTCGGGGACAAACGAGTTACGAGCAGTACTTC	CATSRGQTSYEQYF
TRBV2	-	-	TRBJ1-4	TGTGCCAGCAGTGAAGCGCTTCGGGAGGGGATTAATGAAAAACTGTTTTTT	CASSEALREGINEKLFF
TRBV10-3	-	once	TRBJ2-5	TGTGCCATCAGTGACCCAGGGTTACAAGAGACCCAGTACTTC	CAISDPGLQETQYF
TRBV6-2/TRBV6-3	-	-	TRBJ1-2	TGTGCCAGCAGCCCTAGTCTCAGCTATGGCTACACCTTC	CASSPSLSYGYTF
TRBV6-5	TRBD1	-	TRBJ1-5	TGTGCCACCACAACCCGGGACAGGGGCTATCAGCCCCAGCATTTT	CATTTRDRGYQPQHF
TRBV2	TRBD1	-	TRBJ2-1	TGTGCCAGCAGTCCGAACAGGGGGGCATGGAATGAGCAGTTCTTC	CASSPNRGAWNEQFF
TRBV30	TRBD2	few	TRBJ2-3	TGTGCCTGGAAGAAGGCGGGAGCGGTTGCGGCAGATACGCAGTATTTT	CAWKKAGAVAADTQYF
TRBV19	TRBD1	-	TRBJ1-5	TGTGCCAGTACTATGCGGACAGGGAGTAGCAATCAGCCCCAGCATTTT	CASTMRTGSSNQPQHF
TRBV28	TRBD2	once	TRBJ2-1	TGTGCCAGCAGTTTGACTAGCGGGAGGGCCCTCTACAATGAGCAGTTCTTC	CASSLTSGRALYNEQFF
TRBV5-1	TRBD1	-	TRBJ1-1	TGCGCCAGCAGCGAACAAGGCCGGGTAGGGACAGGGGATGAAGCTTTCTTT	CASSEQGRVGTGDEAFF
TRBV27	-	-	TRBJ1-2	TGTGCCAGCAGCCCGGGGGGGATTAACTATGGCTACACCTTC	CASSPGGINYGYTF
TRBV7-6	TRBD1	-	TRBJ2-6	TGTGCCAGCAGCTCCAGGAACAGGGGCTCTGGGGCCAACGTCCTGACTTTC	CASSSRNRGSGANVLTF
TRBV4-1	-	-	TRBJ1-6	TGCGCCAGCAGCCTTTTCATGCAGGATAATTCACCCCTCCACTTT	CASSLFMQDNSPLHF
TRBV7-9	TRBD2	-	TRBJ2-2	TGTGCCAGCAAACTAGCGGGAGGGGGCACCGGGGAGCTGTTTTTT	CASKLAGGGTGELFF
TRBV14	-	once	TRBJ1-2	TGTGCCACCCGGACGGGAGGGTATGGCTACACCTTC	CATRTGGYGYTF
TRBV9	TRBD1	-	TRBJ2-7	TGTGCCAGCAGCGCCGGACAGGATCCTTCCTACGAGCAGTACTTC	CASSAGQDPSYEQYF
TRBV7-2	TRBD2	once	TRBJ2-1	TGTGCCAGCAGGGCGGGAGGCTTCTCCTACAATGAGCAGTTCTTC	CASRAGGFSYNEQFF
TRBV12-3/TRBV12-4	-	-	TRBJ2-5	TGTGCCAGCAGTGGGACCGGGGGAGAGACCCAGTACTTC	CASSGTGGETQYF
TRBV27	-	-	TRBJ1-1	TGTGCCAGCAGTCCGCAGGGTCATAAAACTGAAGCTTTCTTT	CASSPQGHKTEAFF
TRBV7-8	-	once	TRBJ2-5	TGTGCCAGCAGCTCCGACCCCTCAGGAGAGACCCAGTACTTC	CASSSDPSGETQYF
TRBV4-1	TRBD2	-	TRBJ2-1	TGCGCCAGCAGCCTACCGGACGGGGGGTTACGCAATGAGCAGTTCTTC	CASSLPDGGLRNEQFF
TRBV4-1	TRBD2	-	TRBJ2-7	TGCGCCAGCAGCCAAGACCCTCAAACTAGCGGGGGCTACGAGCAGTACTTC	CASSQDPQTSGGYEQYF
TRBV9	-	-	TRBJ1-5	TGTGCCAGCAGCGTAGACACCGATCAGCCCCAGCATTTT	CASSVDTDQPQHF
TRBV30	TRBD1	-	TRBJ1-1	TGTGCCTGGGGGGACAGGACCTTTTCTGAAGCTTTCTTT	CAWGDRTFSEAFF
TRBV19	TRBD1	-	TRBJ2-2	TGTGCCAGTAAACGACAGGGGAACGGGGAGCTGTTTTTT	CASKRQGNGELFF